This TCR beta chain emerged from a study of regulatory T cells in long-lasting Graves disease. Study-level points and caveats: TCR diversity was lower in persistent Graves' patients (versus newly diagnosed ones).

Time point of the sample: newly diagnosed GD, antithyroid drugs for less than 3 months. Preparation of the TCR library used RNA extracted from PBMCs. Each patient gave around 8.1 milliliters of EDTA-anticoagulated peripheral blood. Construction of TCR beta libraries relied on iRepertoire HTBI primers and on Arm-PCR targeting CDR3 regions. TCRdb independently ran MiXCR on the multiplex PCR reads; one entry per CDR3 protein. Among around 450,000 distinct CDR3 sequences listed, more than 13% were seen once. On this clonotype itself: Its target is not known.

Germline CDR1 reads GTSNPN; CDR2 reads SVGIG (reference sequence). The J segment lost 2 bases and the V segment lost 7 bases, leaving 4 bases of the junction unmatched. The CDR3 is made up of 12 amino acids. This same sample was also part of a study on T cells in Graves' hyperthyroidism and ophthalmopathy. That work adds: In blood, most of the thyroid clonotypes expanded above 0.001 were also present.

The receptor comes from a woman aged 25-40 years with Graves disease. The J gene is TRBJ2-7, the V gene TRBV30; 8 nucleotides match TRBD1. Sequences were derived from peripheral blood mononuclear cells (PBMCs), sampled at new diagnosis, from a patient treated with antithyroid drugs. The CDR3 DNA reads as TGTGCCTACAGGGGGGCCCCCTACGAGCAGTACTTC. This translates into CAYRGAPYEQYF.